This is a list of T cell receptor beta chains from one sample in a study of cytomegalovirus exposure and HLA in healthy donors. The repertoire was sequenced with immunoSEQ multiplex PCR; TCRdb's copy has only in-frame clones and lacks some. This sample has roughly 60,000 clones; almost 97% occur once, and the top ten carry 1.2%. Sequencing was done on a sample of PBMCs. The source is a woman aged 18-29 years in good health and CMV-seronegative. The CDR3 runs from the conserved cysteine through the conserved F or W. The D gene is left open where the match is weak. A clone size is listed for some rows: how often the clone was seen (once, few, many), or a class if it is expanded.

v_gene	d_gene	j_gene	abundance	CDR3nt	CDR3aa
TRBV7-3	TRBD1	TRBJ2-4	NA	TGTGCCAGCAGCTCCGGGACAGGTTATGTCAACATTCAGTACTTC	CASSSGTGYVNIQYF
TRBV5-1	TRBD1	TRBJ1-5	NA	TGCGCCAGCAGCACCGGGACAGGGGACCAGCCCCAGCATTTT	CASSTGTGDQPQHF
TRBV7-9	TRBD2	TRBJ2-5	NA	TGTGCCAGCACCCTAGCCGGGGGGGGGACCTGGGAGACCCAGTACTTC	CASTLAGGGTWETQYF
TRBV27	NA	TRBJ1-2	NA	TGTGCCAGCAGTCCAGCGAAGGGGGTTAACTATGGCTACACCTTC	CASSPAKGVNYGYTF
TRBV7-8	TRBD2	TRBJ2-3	NA	TGTGCCAGCAGCTTACGGGGGGGACTAGCGGGGGACACAGATACGCAGTATTTT	CASSLRGGLAGDTDTQYF
TRBV5-1	TRBD2	TRBJ2-3	once	TGCGCCAGCGGGACTAGCGGGGGGGCAGATACGCAGTATTTT	CASGTSGGADTQYF
TRBV4-1	NA	TRBJ1-2	NA	TGCGCCAGCAGCCCTCGGACAGCTAACTATGGCTACACCTTC	CASSPRTANYGYTF
TRBV19	NA	TRBJ1-2	NA	TGTGCCATACCAGGGGACTATGGCTACACCTTC	CAIPGDYGYTF
TRBV15	NA	TRBJ1-5	NA	TGTGCCACCCGAGCAGGGTCAGGGGGCAATCAGCCCCAGCATTTT	CATRAGSGGNQPQHF
TRBV28	TRBD1	TRBJ1-2	NA	TGTGCCAGCAGTCCCCGGACAGGGGCTGGCTACACCTTC	CASSPRTGAGYTF
TRBV4-2	NA	TRBJ1-4	NA	TGTGCCAGCAGCCAAGAACAGGGCAGAGAAAAACTGTTTTTT	CASSQEQGREKLFF
TRBV6-5	TRBD2	TRBJ2-3	once	TGTGCCAGCAGTTACTCTGGGCGGGGGAGCACAGATACGCAGTATTTT	CASSYSGRGSTDTQYF
TRBV7-2	TRBD2	TRBJ2-1	NA	TGTGCCAGCAGCTTAGCGGGTGGGCTAGCGGGAGGCTGGCAGTTCTTC	CASSLAGGLAGGWQFF
TRBV5-1	TRBD2	TRBJ2-1	NA	TGCGCCAGCAGCTTGGCCGCGGGACTAGCACGGGGACATGAGCAGTTCTTC	CASSLAAGLARGHEQFF
TRBV28	NA	TRBJ1-1	once	TGTGCCAGCAGTCCCCCGCGGGGGTCAAGGAACACTGAAGCTTTCTTT	CASSPPRGSRNTEAFF
TRBV9	TRBD2	TRBJ2-1	NA	TGTGCCAGCAGCCTCGGGACTAGCCTACTCTATGAGCAGTTCTTC	CASSLGTSLLYEQFF
TRBV7-2	NA	TRBJ2-7	once	TGTGCCAGCAGCCCCTCTCGGGACTCCGAGCAGTACTTC	CASSPSRDSEQYF
TRBV11-2	NA	TRBJ1-2	NA	TGTGCCAGCAGCCCCGACAGGCTGTATGGCTACACCTTC	CASSPDRLYGYTF